This entry concerns a single T cell receptor beta chain. The data were obtained in a study of T cells in Graves' hyperthyroidism and ophthalmopathy. Researchers amplified the TCR beta CDR3 regions from RNA transcripts. In the first-round RT-PCR of the TCR CDR3, the HTBI primer set was used. TCRdb analysed the multiplex PCR reads with MiXCR anew, one entry per CDR3 protein. The data show approximately 530,000 distinct CDR3 sequences, 15% to 20% seen once. Sequences were obtained from blood. The TCR comes from a middle-aged man with Graves' ophthalmopathy.

The DNA of the CDR3 is TGTGCCAGCAGCTTACAACCCCCGTACGAGCAGTACTTC. Its translation: CASSLQPPYEQYF. The rearrangement links TRBV5-5 to TRBJ2-7; no reliable D call. Trimming stripped 2 bases from V and 4 bases from J, with 10 bases between. CDR1 SGHKS and CDR2 YYEKEE come from the germline V gene (reference sequence). This CDR3 spans 13 amino acids.